What follows are 23 T cell receptor beta chains derived from one specimen sequenced in a study of blood T cell repertoires in COVID-19. Here immunoSEQ multiplex PCR was the method, and the copy in TCRdb shows in-frame clones only, minus some. The sample consists of just over 95,000 clones, around 81% of them appearing once. Sequencing was carried out using peripheral blood. These receptors came from a man aged 55 to 70 with acute or convalescent COVID-19.

The chain recombines TRBV3-1 (or the pseudogene TRBV3-2) with TRBJ2-3, with no clear D. The CDR3 loop spans 14 amino acids. The germline V gene has CDR1 LGHDT and CDR2 YNNKEL (reference sequence). Trimming removed 2 bases from V and 4 bases from J, with 10 bases in between. This chain's CDR3 is CASSQLYSPDTQYF. The CDR3 DNA sequence: TGTGCCAGCAGCCAATTGTACAGTCCAGATACGCAGTATTTT.

The rearrangement links TRBV9 to TRBJ1-2; D perhaps matches TRBD1 (5 bases). The V gene's germline CDR1 is SGDLS and CDR2 YYNGEE. Trimming cost V 0 bases and J 7 bases, with 13 bases left between them. The CDR3 length is 14 residues. CDR3 region: CASSVATGHGGYTF. The CDR3 DNA is TGTGCCAGCAGCGTAGCAACAGGACACGGTGGCTACACCTTC. Looking up the rest from reference TRBV9 and TRBJ1-2 gives the full variable domain: DSGVTQTPKHLITATGQRVTLRCSPRSGDLSVYWYQQSLDQGLQFLIQYYNGEERAKGNILERFSAQQFPDLHSELNLSSLELGDSALYFCASSVATGHGGYTFGSGTRLTVV.

This sequence joins TRBV12-3 or TRBV12-4 and TRBJ1-2; TRBD1 matches at 9 bases. The length of the CDR3 is 13 residues. J was trimmed by 3 bases and V by 4 bases; bases with no gene match: 0. The CDR3 DNA sequence: TGTGCCAGCAGTTGGACAGGGGACTATGGCTACACCTTC. Amino acid sequence: CASSWTGDYGYTF.

There are a few counts of this clone. The rearrangement uses TRBV6-6 and TRBJ2-7; 8 nucleotides line up with TRBD2. J lost 11 bases, V lost 0 bases, and 6 bases had no gene match. CDR3 length equals 13 residues. CDR1 and CDR2 (germline): MNHNY, SVGAGI (reference sequence). The CDR3 nucleotides are TGTGCCAGCAGTTACTCGACTAGCGCACAGAAGTACGTC. This sequence encodes CASSYSTSAQKYV.

The genes are TRBV7-8 and TRBJ2-7; TRBD2 is a possible D gene (5 bases). V was clipped by 10 bases and J by 6 bases, with 19 bases between them. Germline values: CDR1 SGHVS, CDR2 FQNEAQ. This CDR3 has 13 amino acids. CDR3 DNA sequence: TGTGCCACCTCGAGGGAGCTTACGCTCGAGCAGTACGTC. Translated: CATSRELTLEQYV.

Only a few counts were recorded for this clone. This chain connects TRBV19 to TRBJ2-7; 10 nucleotides line up with TRBD2. The CDR3 sequence is 16 residues long. Germline V gene data show CDR1 as LNHDA and CDR2 as SQIVND (reference sequence). V lost 6 bases to trimming and J lost 5 bases; unmatched junction nucleotides: 13. CDR3 DNA sequence: TGTGCCAGTAGCCCTTCGGCGGCTAGCGGGAGTCACGAGCAGTACGTC. It encodes CASSPSAASGSHEQYV.

The chain has TRBV19 and TRBJ1-4, with a weak D call TRBD1 (6 bases). The germline gives CDR1 LNHDA, CDR2 SQIVND (reference sequence). The V end lost 5 bases, the J end lost 4 bases, and 14 bases lay between the germline ends. The CDR3 consists of 15 residues. The CDR3 sequence: CASSLDRSSNEKLFF. As DNA, the CDR3 is TGTGCCAGTAGTCTCGACAGGTCAAGTAATGAAAAACTGTTTTTT.

Points on this clone: Other DNA sequences in the sample encode the same CDR3. This chain links TRBV11-2 with TRBJ1-5; D is unresolved. This CDR3 has 16 residues. The V end lost 2 bases, the J end lost 2 bases, and 13 bases lay between the germline ends. Germline values: CDR1 SGHAT, CDR2 FQNNGV. Here the CDR3 reads CASSLSGSGGNQPQHF. CDR3 nucleotide sequence: TGTGCCAGCAGCTTATCCGGGAGTGGGGGCAATCAGCCCCAGCATTTT. The complete variable domain, with remaining parts taken from reference TRBV11-2 and TRBJ1-5, reads EAGVAQSPRYKIIEKRQSVAFWCNPISGHATLYWYQQILGQGPKLLIQFQNNGVVDDSQLPKDRFSAERLKGVDSTLKIQPAKLEDSAVYLCASSLSGSGGNQPQHFGDGTRLSIL.

J is TRBJ1-2 and V is TRBV12-3 or TRBV12-4, with TRBD1 matching 8 bases. The CDR3 loop spans 13 amino acids. Unmatched junction bases numbered 5, after V lost 3 bases and J lost 8 bases. The CDR3 DNA sequence: TGTGCCAGCAGTTTCCAGGGGGCGAGAGGCTACACCTTC. Translated, it gives CASSFQGARGYTF.

The chain is built from TRBV24-1 and TRBJ1-1; D is undetermined. CDR1 is KGHDR, CDR2 SFDVKD, per germline. The CDR3 runs to 13 residues. The V end was cut by 4 bases, the J end by 2 bases, with 7 bases between. The CDR3 DNA is TGTGCCACCAGTGACACATTAAACACTGAAGCTTTCTTT. Translating it yields CATSDTLNTEAFF.

The genes are TRBV5-4 and TRBJ1-1, with 7 bases that match TRBD1. The CDR3 length is 14 residues. The junction had 10 bases not matched to a gene; V was cut back by 3 bases and J by 8 bases. Germline assignment: CDR1 SGHNT and CDR2 YYREEE (reference sequence). The CDR3 loop is CASSSKGGPREAFF. CDR3 in DNA: TGTGCCAGCAGCTCGAAAGGGGGCCCCAGGGAAGCTTTCTTT.

V usage is TRBV5-1 and J usage is TRBJ2-5; TRBD2 matches at 10 bases. Germline V lookup: CDR1 SGHRS, CDR2 YFSETQ. The junction had 8 bases not matched to a gene; V was cut back by 4 bases and J by 5 bases. The CDR3 is 15 amino acids. The CDR3 here is CASSESGRAGETQYF. In nucleotides, the CDR3 is TGCGCCAGCAGCGAGAGCGGGAGGGCGGGGGAGACCCAGTACTTC.

The chain recombines TRBV11-2 with TRBJ1-1; D is possibly TRBD1 (6 bases). Trimming took off 2 bases at V and 0 bases at J, with 13 bases between the two ends. In germline, CDR1 is SGHAT, CDR2 FQNNGV. The CDR3 has 16 residues. As DNA, the CDR3 is TGTGCCAGCAGCTTATTTCCGGGACATTTGAACACTGAAGCTTTCTTT. Its protein is CASSLFPGHLNTEAFF.

This clone was recorded only once. The CDR3, as DNA: TGTGCCAGCAGTAAGACAGGGGGCGGACACGAGCAGTACTTC. This encodes CASSKTGGGHEQYF. The rearrangement joins TRBV3-1 (or the pseudogene TRBV3-2) to TRBJ2-7; 10 nucleotides match TRBD1. The V gene's germline CDR1 is LGHDT and CDR2 YNNKEL (reference sequence). The CDR3 is made up of 14 amino acids. J lost 5 bases, V lost 6 bases, and 7 bases had no gene match.

The J gene is TRBJ2-1, the V gene TRBV6-2 or TRBV6-3; D possibly corresponds to TRBD2 (6 bases). The V and J ends lost 6 bases and 6 bases respectively, with 18 bases between them. Germline V gene data show CDR1 as MNHEY and CDR2 as SVGEGT. This CDR3 spans 15 amino acids. This CDR3 reads CASSPGLKGGNEQFF. The CDR3 DNA is TGTGCCAGCAGCCCAGGTTTAAAGGGAGGCAATGAGCAGTTCTTC.

This clone was found once. The CDR3 region has the DNA TGTGCTAGTGGTCAGGGACAGGGAGAAGGCTACACCTTC. Amino acid sequence: CASGQGQGEGYTF. The V gene is TRBV12-5, the J gene TRBJ1-2, with TRBD1 matching 9 bases. J was trimmed by 8 bases and V by 5 bases; bases with no gene match: 6. The CDR3 has 13 residues. Germline values: CDR1 LGHNT, CDR2 FRNRAP.

The V call is TRBV5-1, the J call TRBJ1-1, with D uncertain. This CDR3 is built from 14 residues. The germline V gene has CDR1 SGHRS and CDR2 YFSETQ. V lost 0 bases and J 4 bases, leaving 10 bases between the germline ends. CDR3 region: CASSLVSEATEAFF. The CDR3 DNA is TGCGCCAGCAGCTTGGTGTCTGAAGCCACTGAAGCTTTCTTT.

The CDR3 here is CASRRESWSEKLFF. The CDR3, as DNA: TGTGCCAGCAGGAGGGAGTCGTGGAGTGAAAAACTGTTTTTT. The gene calls are TRBV28 and TRBJ1-4; D uncertain. CDR3 length: 14 amino acids. Germline assignment: CDR1 MDHEN and CDR2 SYDVKM. Trimming stripped 6 bases from V and 7 bases from J, with 15 bases between. The entire variable domain, with the rest obtained from reference TRBV28 and TRBJ1-4, is as follows: DVKVTQSSRYLVKRTGEKVFLECVQDMDHENMFWYRQDPGLGLRLIYFSYDVKMKEKGDIPEGYSVSREKKERFSLILESASTNQTSMYLCASRRESWSEKLFFGSGTQLSVL.

Here the CDR3 DNA reads TGTGCCTGGAGTTATAACAGGGGGCAGCAGCCCCAGCATTTT. It codes for CAWSYNRGQQPQHF. This chain connects TRBV30 to TRBJ1-5, with 9 bases that match TRBD1. The CDR3 runs 14 residues. Looked up from germline, CDR1 is GTSNPN and CDR2 is SVGIG (reference sequence). V lost 2 bases, J lost 7 bases, and 6 bases stayed unmatched.

For this clone: Other DNA sequences in the sample encode the same CDR3. The V call is TRBV5-1, the J call TRBJ1-1; tentative D call: TRBD1 (6 bases). Trimming cost V 3 bases and J 3 bases, with 9 bases left between them. The CDR3 spans 13 residues. Germline V lookup: CDR1 SGHRS, CDR2 YFSETQ. CDR3 residues: CASSSQGDTEAFF. Written as DNA, the CDR3 is TGCGCCAGCAGCTCACAGGGTGACACTGAAGCTTTCTTT.

The chain uses TRBV12-3 or TRBV12-4 and TRBJ2-3, with unresolved D. V lost 6 bases and J 8 bases, leaving 12 bases between the germline ends. The CDR3 covers 12 residues. The CDR3 reads CASSLTRSTQYF. The CDR3 nucleotides are TGTGCCAGCAGCCTCACGCGTAGTACGCAGTATTTT.

The gene calls are TRBV18 and TRBJ1-1, with D maybe TRBD1 (5 bases). With 3 bases removed from V and 4 bases from J, the gap between germline ends came to 12 bases. Germline V lookup: CDR1 KGHSH, CDR2 LQKENI. CDR3 length equals 14 residues. CDR3 sequence reads: CASSPLDSLTEAFF. The CDR3 DNA reads TGTGCCAGCTCACCTCTTGACAGTCTCACTGAAGCTTTCTTT.

The rearrangement uses TRBV11-2 and TRBJ2-7; D is possibly TRBD1 (6 bases). In germline, CDR1 is SGHAT, CDR2 FQNNGV. V gave up 4 bases and J gave up 1 base, with 8 bases separating them. This CDR3 has 13 residues. The CDR3, as DNA: TGTGCCAGCAGCTCAGGGGCGTCCTACGAGCAGTACTTC. Protein product: CASSSGASYEQYF.